This TCR beta chain appears in the sequencing data of a study of blood T cell repertoires in COVID-19. Turning to the study itself: From T cells, B-cell-depleted T cells, or PBMCs came the material, which was cDNA or gDNA.

Method: immunoSEQ multiplex PCR; TCRdb's copy keeps in-frame clones and lacks some. The sample includes tens of thousands of clones, over 75% seen only once; the top ten take 14%. The germline V gene encodes CDR1 LGHDT and CDR2 YNNKEL (reference sequence). The CDR3 is 14 amino acids. V was clipped by 7 bases and J by 6 bases, with 16 bases between them. The J gene is TRBJ2-1, the V gene TRBV3-1 (or the pseudogene TRBV3-2), with TRBD2 as a possible D gene (6 bases). The sequence was collected from a man in his 70s with acute or convalescent COVID-19. Sequenced sample: peripheral blood. The CDR3 region has the DNA TGTGCCAGCACGGGGATCCTGGGGGGCAATGAGCAGTTCTTC. Its translation is CASTGILGGNEQFF.